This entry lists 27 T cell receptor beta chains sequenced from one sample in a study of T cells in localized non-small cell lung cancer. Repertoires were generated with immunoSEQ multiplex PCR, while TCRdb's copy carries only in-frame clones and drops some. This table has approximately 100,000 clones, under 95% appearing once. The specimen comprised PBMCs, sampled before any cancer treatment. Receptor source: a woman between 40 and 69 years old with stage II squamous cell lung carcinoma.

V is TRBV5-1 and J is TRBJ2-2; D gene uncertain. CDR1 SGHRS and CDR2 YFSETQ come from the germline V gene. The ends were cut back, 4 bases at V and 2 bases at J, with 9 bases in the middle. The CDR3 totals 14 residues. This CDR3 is CASSTPRNTGELFF. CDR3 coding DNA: TGCGCCAGCAGCACCCCTCGTAACACCGGGGAGCTGTTTTTT.

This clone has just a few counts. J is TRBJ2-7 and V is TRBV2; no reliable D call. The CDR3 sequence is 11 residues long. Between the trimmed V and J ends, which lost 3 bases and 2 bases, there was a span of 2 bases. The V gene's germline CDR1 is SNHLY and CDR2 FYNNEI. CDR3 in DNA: TGTGCCAGCAGTGAGCCCTACGAGCAGTACTTC. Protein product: CASSEPYEQYF.

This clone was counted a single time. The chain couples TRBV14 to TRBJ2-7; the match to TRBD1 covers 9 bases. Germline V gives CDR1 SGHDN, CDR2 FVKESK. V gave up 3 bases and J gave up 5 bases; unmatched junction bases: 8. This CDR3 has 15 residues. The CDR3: CASSQGQGLTDEQYF. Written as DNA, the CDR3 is TGTGCCAGCAGCCAGGGACAGGGTCTAACCGACGAGCAGTACTTC.

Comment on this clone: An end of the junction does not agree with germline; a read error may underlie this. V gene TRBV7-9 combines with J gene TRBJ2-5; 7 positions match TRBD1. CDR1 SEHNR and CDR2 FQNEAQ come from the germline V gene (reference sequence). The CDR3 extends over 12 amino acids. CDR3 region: CASTDSGGPWDF. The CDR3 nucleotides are TGTGCCAGCACCGACTCAGGGGGACCCTGGGACTTC.

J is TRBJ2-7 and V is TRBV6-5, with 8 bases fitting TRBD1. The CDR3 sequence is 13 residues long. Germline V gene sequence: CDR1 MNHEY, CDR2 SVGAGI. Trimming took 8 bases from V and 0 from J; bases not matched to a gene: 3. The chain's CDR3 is CASQGQGSYEQYF. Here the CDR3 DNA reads TGTGCCAGCCAAGGACAGGGCTCCTACGAGCAGTACTTC.

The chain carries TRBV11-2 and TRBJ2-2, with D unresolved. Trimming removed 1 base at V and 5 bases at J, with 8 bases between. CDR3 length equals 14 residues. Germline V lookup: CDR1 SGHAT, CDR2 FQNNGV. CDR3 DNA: TGTGCCAGCAGCTTAGGGTTAGCAACCGGGGAGCTGTTTTTT. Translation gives CASSLGLATGELFF. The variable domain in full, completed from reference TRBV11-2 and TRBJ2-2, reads EAGVAQSPRYKIIEKRQSVAFWCNPISGHATLYWYQQILGQGPKLLIQFQNNGVVDDSQLPKDRFSAERLKGVDSTLKIQPAKLEDSAVYLCASSLGLATGELFFGEGSRLTVL.

In DNA form, the CDR3 reads TGTGCCAGCAGTTTATTTGCAGGGAAGGGGGCCAAAAACATTCAGTACTTC. The encoded protein is CASSLFAGKGAKNIQYF. The chain carries TRBV27 and TRBJ2-4; D might be TRBD1 (5 bases). The CDR3 consists of 17 residues. V was cut by 1 base and J by 1 base, with 14 bases left in between. CDR1 and CDR2 from the germline V gene are MNHEY and SMNVEV (reference sequence).

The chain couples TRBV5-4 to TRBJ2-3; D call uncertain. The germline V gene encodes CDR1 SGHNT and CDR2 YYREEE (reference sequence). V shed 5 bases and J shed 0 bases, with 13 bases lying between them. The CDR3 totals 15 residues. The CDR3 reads CASSLDGLSTDTQYF. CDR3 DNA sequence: TGTGCCAGCAGTCTTGACGGCCTTAGCACAGATACGCAGTATTTT.

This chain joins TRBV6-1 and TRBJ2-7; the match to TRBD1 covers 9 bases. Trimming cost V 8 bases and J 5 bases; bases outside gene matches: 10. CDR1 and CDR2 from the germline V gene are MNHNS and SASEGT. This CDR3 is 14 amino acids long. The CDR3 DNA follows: TGTGCCAGCCGTTGGGGACAGGGCGCCCACGAGCAGTACTTC. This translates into CASRWGQGAHEQYF.

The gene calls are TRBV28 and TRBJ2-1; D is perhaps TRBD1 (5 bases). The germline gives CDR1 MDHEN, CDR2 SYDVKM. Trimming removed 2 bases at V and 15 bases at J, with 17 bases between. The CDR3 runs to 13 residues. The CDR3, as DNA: TGTGCCAGCAGTTTAAATTTTGTAAGGGGTTGGTTCTTC. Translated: CASSLNFVRGWFF.

CDR3 sequence: CASGRSSYEQYF. CDR3 DNA sequence: TGTGCCAGTGGGAGGAGCTCCTACGAGCAGTACTTC. The V gene is TRBV5-6, the J gene TRBJ2-7; perhaps TRBD2 as D (6 bases). The germline V and J ends were trimmed by 8 bases and 0 bases, with 9 bases remaining between them. Germline CDR1 and CDR2: SGHDT and YYEEEE. The CDR3 runs 12 residues.

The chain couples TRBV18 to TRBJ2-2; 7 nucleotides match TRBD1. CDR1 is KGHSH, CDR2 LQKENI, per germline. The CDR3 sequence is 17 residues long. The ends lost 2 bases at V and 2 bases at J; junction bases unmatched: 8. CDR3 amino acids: CASSPDRVSPNTGELFF. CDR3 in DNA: TGTGCCAGCTCACCAGACAGGGTCAGTCCCAACACCGGGGAGCTGTTTTTT.

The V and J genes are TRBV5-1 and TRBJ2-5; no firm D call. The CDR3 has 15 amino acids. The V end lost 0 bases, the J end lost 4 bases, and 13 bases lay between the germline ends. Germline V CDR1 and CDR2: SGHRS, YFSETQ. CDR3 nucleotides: TGCGCCAGCAGCTTGGCTGTAGCTCTCGGAGAGACCCAGTACTTC. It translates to CASSLAVALGETQYF.

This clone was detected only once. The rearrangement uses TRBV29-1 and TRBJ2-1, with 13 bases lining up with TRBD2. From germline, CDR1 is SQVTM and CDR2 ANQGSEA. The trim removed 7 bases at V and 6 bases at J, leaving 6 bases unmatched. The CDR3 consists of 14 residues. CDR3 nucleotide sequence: TGCAGCGGGGCGGGACTAGCGGGGAGCAATGAGCAGTTCTTC. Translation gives CSGAGLAGSNEQFF.

The CDR3 sequence is CASSYLQPGYTF. CDR3 nucleotides: TGTGCCAGCAGTTACTTACAGCCTGGCTACACCTTC. The chain employs TRBV6-6 and TRBJ1-2, with D unclear. V shed 1 base and J shed 7 bases, with 7 bases lying between them. CDR3 length: 12 residues. The germline V gene has CDR1 MNHNY and CDR2 SVGAGI (reference sequence).

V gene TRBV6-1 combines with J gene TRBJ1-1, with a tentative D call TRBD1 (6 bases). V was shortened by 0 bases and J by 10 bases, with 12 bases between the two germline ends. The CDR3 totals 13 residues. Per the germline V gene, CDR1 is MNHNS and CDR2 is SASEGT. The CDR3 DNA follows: TGTGCCAGCAGTGAAGCGCGAGGGGGAAGAGCTTTCTTT. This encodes CASSEARGGRAFF.

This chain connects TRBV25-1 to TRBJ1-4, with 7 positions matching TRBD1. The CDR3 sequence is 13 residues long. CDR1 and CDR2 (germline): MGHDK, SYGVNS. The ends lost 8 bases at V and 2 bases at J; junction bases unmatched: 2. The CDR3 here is CASADRTNEKLFF. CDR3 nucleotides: TGTGCCAGCGCGGACAGGACTAATGAAAAACTGTTTTTT.

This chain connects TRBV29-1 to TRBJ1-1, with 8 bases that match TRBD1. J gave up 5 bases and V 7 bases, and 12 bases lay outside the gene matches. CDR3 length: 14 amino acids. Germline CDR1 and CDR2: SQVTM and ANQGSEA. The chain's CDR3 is CSAWTGLVTTEAFF. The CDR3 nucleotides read TGCAGCGCCTGGACAGGGTTGGTGACTACTGAAGCTTTCTTT.

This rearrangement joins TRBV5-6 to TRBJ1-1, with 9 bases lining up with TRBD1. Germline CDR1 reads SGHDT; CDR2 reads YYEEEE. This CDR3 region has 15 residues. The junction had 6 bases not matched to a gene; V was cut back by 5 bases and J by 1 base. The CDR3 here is CASRETGGWNTEAFF. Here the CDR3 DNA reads TGTGCCAGCAGGGAAACAGGGGGCTGGAACACTGAAGCTTTCTTT.

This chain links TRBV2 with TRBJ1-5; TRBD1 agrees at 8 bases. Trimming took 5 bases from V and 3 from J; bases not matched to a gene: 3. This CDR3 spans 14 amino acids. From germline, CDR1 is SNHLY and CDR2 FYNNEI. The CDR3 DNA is TGTGCCAGCAGTCTACAGGGGGACAATCAGCCCCAGCATTTT. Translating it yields CASSLQGDNQPQHF. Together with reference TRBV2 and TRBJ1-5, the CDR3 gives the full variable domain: EPEVTQTPSHQVTQMGQEVILRCVPISNHLYFYWYRQILGQKVEFLVSFYNNEISEKSEIFDDQFSVERPDGSNFTLKIRSTKLEDSAMYFCASSLQGDNQPQHFGDGTRLSIL.

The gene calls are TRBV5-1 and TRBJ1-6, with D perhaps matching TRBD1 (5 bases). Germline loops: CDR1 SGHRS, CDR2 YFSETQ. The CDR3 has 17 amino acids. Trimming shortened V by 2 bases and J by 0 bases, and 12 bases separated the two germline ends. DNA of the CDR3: TGCGCCAGCAGCTTTTCAGGGCCAAGCTCCTATAATTCACCCCTCCACTTT. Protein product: CASSFSGPSSYNSPLHF.

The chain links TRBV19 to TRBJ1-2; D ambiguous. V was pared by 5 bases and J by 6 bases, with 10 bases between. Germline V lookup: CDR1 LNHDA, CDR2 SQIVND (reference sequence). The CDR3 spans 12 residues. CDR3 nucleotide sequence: TGTGCCAGTAGTGTCGGACTGCATGGCTACACCTTC. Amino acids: CASSVGLHGYTF.

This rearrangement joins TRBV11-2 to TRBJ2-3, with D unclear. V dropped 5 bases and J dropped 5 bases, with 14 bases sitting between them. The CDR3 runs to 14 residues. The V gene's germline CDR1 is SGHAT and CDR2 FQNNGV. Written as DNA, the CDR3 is TGTGCCAGCAGCCCGATGGGGTTCGTAGATACGCAGTATTTT. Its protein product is CASSPMGFVDTQYF.

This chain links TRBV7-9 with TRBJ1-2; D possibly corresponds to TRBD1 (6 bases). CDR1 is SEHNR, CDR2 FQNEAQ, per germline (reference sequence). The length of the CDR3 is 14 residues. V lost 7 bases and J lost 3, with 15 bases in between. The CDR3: CASTHGGADYGYTF. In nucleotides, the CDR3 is TGTGCCAGCACCCACGGGGGCGCTGACTATGGCTACACCTTC.

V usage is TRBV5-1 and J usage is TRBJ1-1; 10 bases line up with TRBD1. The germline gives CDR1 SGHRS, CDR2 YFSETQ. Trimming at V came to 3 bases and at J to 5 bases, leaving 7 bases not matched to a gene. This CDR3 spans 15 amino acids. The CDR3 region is CASSWTGQGKTEAFF. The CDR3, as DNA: TGCGCCAGCAGCTGGACGGGACAGGGGAAAACTGAAGCTTTCTTT.

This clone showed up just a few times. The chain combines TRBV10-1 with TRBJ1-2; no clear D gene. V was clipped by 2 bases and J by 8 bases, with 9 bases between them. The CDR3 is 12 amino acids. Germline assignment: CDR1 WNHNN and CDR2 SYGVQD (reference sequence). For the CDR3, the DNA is TGCGCCAGCAGTGAGAACGGGTTAGGCTACACCTTC. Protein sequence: CASSENGLGYTF.

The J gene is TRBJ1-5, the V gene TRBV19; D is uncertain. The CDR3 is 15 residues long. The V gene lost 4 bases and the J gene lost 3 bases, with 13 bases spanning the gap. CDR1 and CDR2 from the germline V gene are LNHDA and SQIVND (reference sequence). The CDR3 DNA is TGTGCCAGTAGTAGTACGCATAGGGACAATCAGCCCCAGCATTTT. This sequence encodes CASSSTHRDNQPQHF.